This entry concerns a single T cell receptor (beta chain). Its antigen is unidentified. This entry belongs to a study of cytomegalovirus exposure and HLA in healthy donors. Study findings and constraints: As was reported, the classifier diagnosed cytomegalovirus status with high specificity and sensitivity.

Trimming took 5 bases from V and 8 from J, leaving 12 bases between them. The CDR3 is 13 amino acids. Germline CDR1 is MNHEY and CDR2 is SMNVEV (reference sequence). PCR involved 60 Vbeta and 13 Jbeta primers. Study processing details: Tens of millions of unique TCR beta chains, roughly 11 million of them shared, were counted by a later analysis. Assay: immunoSEQ multiplex PCR; the TCRdb copy retains only in-frame clones and omits some. That table gives V, J and clone size, and the DNA gave D and trimming. The repertoire includes fewer than 250,000 clones, 76% of them detected once, and 0.63% sits in the top ten.

This clonotype was sampled from a man in his late teens or twenties in good health and CMV-seronegative. The specimen sequenced was PBMCs. The genes are TRBV27 and TRBJ1-4; the D gene is possibly TRBD1 (5 bases). The CDR3 is CASSGQGYEKLFF. The CDR3 nucleotides read TGTGCCAGCAGTGGGCAGGGATACGAAAAACTGTTTTTT.